This is a list of T cell receptor beta chains from one sample in a study of shared clonotypes between healthy human individuals. Repertoires were generated with immunoSEQ multiplex PCR, while TCRdb's copy carries only in-frame clones and drops some. The data hold just over 2,000,000 clones, with 85% to 95% observed a single time. Sequencing input: naive CD4+ T cells sorted from blood. Receptors originate from a man aged 18-30 years in good health. Both conserved end residues are part of each CDR3. The order of the fields is V gene, CDR3 protein.

v_call: TRBV14; cdr3_aa: CASSQGAFPSYNEQFF
v_call: TRBV9; cdr3_aa: CASSVGWSVSYEQYF
v_call: TRBV6-1; cdr3_aa: CASSEIPLTSGGPVYEQYF
v_call: TRBV6-5; cdr3_aa: CASSRGDSKYEQYF
v_call: TRBV19; cdr3_aa: CASSLKVTGTEAFF
v_call: TRBV6-5; cdr3_aa: CASSYSPSTDTQYF
v_call: TRBV5-6; cdr3_aa: CASRKRGQDEQYF
v_call: TRBV6-5; cdr3_aa: CASSLEPDSRYEQYF
v_call: TRBV10-3; cdr3_aa: CAISGGELTGGYGYTF
v_call: TRBV6-5; cdr3_aa: CASSQPGQGEQYF
v_call: TRBV18; cdr3_aa: CASSQGRNSYEQYF
v_call: TRBV6-1; cdr3_aa: CASSEGLGSGNTIYF
v_call: TRBV28; cdr3_aa: CASRLPGGGYQPQHF
v_call: TRBV27; cdr3_aa: CASWRGGAYEQYF
v_call: TRBV19; cdr3_aa: CASSKFSYGYTF
v_call: TRBV30; cdr3_aa: CAWSVREGTHEQYF
v_call: TRBV30; cdr3_aa: CAWSVDPFGNTIYF
v_call: TRBV7-9; cdr3_aa: CASSLVSGQAANEKLFF
v_call: TRBV4-3; cdr3_aa: CASSQDRQSYGYTF
v_call: TRBV5-1; cdr3_aa: CASSLATDIYGYTF